This is a list of T cell receptor beta chains from one sample in a study of response to subunit inactivated influenza vaccine. MiXCR, applied by TCRdb to the RT-PCR reads, yields one record per CDR3 protein. The table has about 700,000 distinct CDR3 sequences, about 15% seen once; the top ten hold around 7%. Sequenced here: PBMCs from blood, sampled around 14 days before vaccination. The source is a man in his forties or fifties who received an inactivated influenza vaccine. The CDR3 runs from the conserved cysteine through the conserved F or W. A D gene is named only where the DNA matches it firmly. The size entry is marked missing in some rows and otherwise reads once, few, many or a size class.

clone size: .; V gene: TRBV6-1; J gene: TRBJ1-1; D gene: .; CDR3 protein: CASSTPGQHTEAFF; CDR3 DNA: TGTGCCAGCAGCACCCCGGGTCAGCACACTGAAGCTTTCTTT
clone size: .; V gene: TRBV7-2; J gene: TRBJ1-6; D gene: TRBD1; CDR3 protein: CASSLRGQGNSPLHF; CDR3 DNA: TGTGCCAGCAGCTTACGCGGACAGGGAAATTCACCCCTCCACTTT
clone size: many; V gene: TRBV6-1; J gene: TRBJ2-2; D gene: .; CDR3 protein: CASSEVRNTGELFF; CDR3 DNA: TGTGCCAGCAGTGAAGTTAGGAACACCGGGGAGCTGTTTTTT
clone size: .; V gene: TRBV7-2; J gene: TRBJ2-1; D gene: .; CDR3 protein: CASSPLTRGGGYNEQFF; CDR3 DNA: TGTGCCAGCAGCCCTCTGACTAGGGGAGGGGGTTACAATGAGCAGTTCTTC
clone size: once; V gene: TRBV14; J gene: TRBJ2-7; D gene: .; CDR3 protein: CASSQDRLNLSSYEQYF; CDR3 DNA: TGTGCCAGCAGCCAAGATCGCCTTAACCTGAGCTCCTACGAGCAGTACTTC
clone size: .; V gene: TRBV29-1; J gene: TRBJ2-2; D gene: .; CDR3 protein: CSVAPQSTGELFF; CDR3 DNA: TGCAGCGTAGCCCCTCAGTCCACCGGGGAGCTGTTTTTT
clone size: many; V gene: TRBV7-2; J gene: TRBJ2-5; D gene: .; CDR3 protein: CASRGGQSKVQETQYF; CDR3 DNA: TGTGCCAGCAGGGGCGGACAGTCCAAGGTCCAAGAGACCCAGTACTTC
clone size: .; V gene: TRBV14; J gene: TRBJ1-3; D gene: .; CDR3 protein: CASSPFTAISGNTIYF; CDR3 DNA: TGTGCCAGCAGCCCATTCACAGCCATCTCTGGAAACACCATATATTTT
clone size: few; V gene: TRBV10-3; J gene: TRBJ2-1; D gene: .; CDR3 protein: CAISESGQGSYNEQFF; CDR3 DNA: TGTGCCATCAGTGAGTCGGGCCAGGGAAGCTACAATGAGCAGTTCTTC
clone size: few; V gene: TRBV6-1; J gene: TRBJ2-3; D gene: TRBD2; CDR3 protein: CASSRTSGHSTDTQYF; CDR3 DNA: TGTGCCAGCAGTCGGACTAGCGGGCACAGCACAGATACGCAGTATTTT
clone size: .; V gene: TRBV12-3/TRBV12-4; J gene: TRBJ1-5; D gene: .; CDR3 protein: CASRLGGAGQPQHF; CDR3 DNA: TGTGCCAGCAGACTAGGGGGGGCAGGACAGCCCCAGCATTTT
clone size: .; V gene: TRBV12-3/TRBV12-4; J gene: TRBJ1-2; D gene: .; CDR3 protein: CASSLDLLIGYTF; CDR3 DNA: TGTGCCAGCAGTTTAGACTTACTAATCGGCTACACCTTC
clone size: many; V gene: TRBV29-1; J gene: TRBJ2-7; D gene: TRBD1; CDR3 protein: CSARQGGGSEQYF; CDR3 DNA: TGCAGCGCGCGACAGGGGGGAGGGAGCGAGCAGTACTTC
clone size: .; V gene: TRBV20-1; J gene: TRBJ1-2; D gene: .; CDR3 protein: CSASRGRDGYTF; CDR3 DNA: TGCAGTGCTAGTCGGGGTCGAGATGGCTACACCTTC
clone size: many; V gene: TRBV20-1; J gene: TRBJ2-7; D gene: .; CDR3 protein: CSARQVSSYEQYF; CDR3 DNA: TGCAGTGCTAGACAGGTCTCCTCCTACGAGCAGTACTTC
clone size: many; V gene: TRBV4-2; J gene: TRBJ2-5; D gene: .; CDR3 protein: CASSQYGSTETQYF; CDR3 DNA: TGTGCCAGCAGCCAATACGGGAGTACGGAGACCCAGTACTTC
clone size: few; V gene: TRBV29-1; J gene: TRBJ2-1; D gene: .; CDR3 protein: CSVVTDIYNEQFF; CDR3 DNA: TGCAGCGTTGTCACCGACATTTACAATGAGCAGTTCTTC
clone size: .; V gene: TRBV20-1; J gene: TRBJ2-7; D gene: TRBD2; CDR3 protein: CSARDLGTSYYEQYF; CDR3 DNA: TGCAGTGCTAGAGATCTTGGGACTAGTTACTACGAGCAGTACTTC
clone size: .; V gene: TRBV12-3/TRBV12-4; J gene: TRBJ2-7; D gene: .; CDR3 protein: CASRSGVSYEQYF; CDR3 DNA: TGTGCCAGCAGGTCAGGGGTCTCCTACGAGCAGTACTTC
clone size: few; V gene: TRBV6-1; J gene: TRBJ1-4; D gene: .; CDR3 protein: CATHVPPGGRNEKLFF; CDR3 DNA: TGTGCCACCCACGTACCTCCGGGGGGACGGAATGAAAAACTGTTTTTT
clone size: once; V gene: TRBV7-6; J gene: TRBJ2-1; D gene: TRBD2; CDR3 protein: CASSPGLAGLSPLYNEQFF; CDR3 DNA: TGTGCCAGCAGCCCAGGACTAGCGGGACTGTCGCCGCTTTACAATGAGCAGTTCTTC
clone size: few; V gene: TRBV20-1; J gene: TRBJ2-5; D gene: .; CDR3 protein: CSVHFGGEETQYF; CDR3 DNA: TGCAGTGTCCATTTTGGAGGCGAAGAGACCCAGTACTTC
clone size: many; V gene: TRBV7-9; J gene: TRBJ1-1; D gene: TRBD1; CDR3 protein: CASSSRGLDTEAFF; CDR3 DNA: TGTGCCAGCAGCTCCAGGGGGTTGGACACTGAAGCTTTCTTT
clone size: few; V gene: TRBV5-1; J gene: TRBJ1-1; D gene: TRBD1; CDR3 protein: CASSSPRQGAMARAEAFF; CDR3 DNA: TGCGCCAGCAGCTCTCCCCGACAGGGGGCCATGGCAAGGGCTGAAGCTTTCTTT
clone size: .; V gene: TRBV7-9; J gene: TRBJ2-7; D gene: .; CDR3 protein: CASSLFGGRPSYEQYF; CDR3 DNA: TGTGCCAGCAGCTTATTCGGGGGGCGACCTTCCTACGAGCAGTACTTC
clone size: .; V gene: TRBV20-1; J gene: TRBJ1-1; D gene: TRBD1; CDR3 protein: CSARLQGARNTEAFF; CDR3 DNA: TGCAGTGCTAGGTTACAGGGGGCGAGGAACACTGAAGCTTTCTTT
clone size: many; V gene: TRBV6-2/TRBV6-3; J gene: TRBJ1-1; D gene: .; CDR3 protein: CASSYPGTQYTEAFF; CDR3 DNA: TGTGCCAGCAGTTACCCCGGGACCCAGTACACTGAAGCTTTCTTT
clone size: .; V gene: TRBV5-6; J gene: TRBJ2-6; D gene: .; CDR3 protein: CASSWGSRSGANVLTF; CDR3 DNA: TGTGCCAGCAGCTGGGGTTCTCGTTCTGGGGCCAACGTCCTGACTTTC
clone size: many; V gene: TRBV5-1; J gene: TRBJ1-5; D gene: .; CDR3 protein: CASSRRGNQPQHF; CDR3 DNA: TGCGCCAGCAGCCGTCGAGGCAATCAGCCCCAGCATTTT
clone size: many; V gene: TRBV12-3/TRBV12-4; J gene: TRBJ2-7; D gene: .; CDR3 protein: CASSSDRYEQYF; CDR3 DNA: TGTGCCAGCAGTTCCGACAGATACGAGCAGTACTTC
clone size: many; V gene: TRBV6-5; J gene: TRBJ2-5; D gene: TRBD2; CDR3 protein: CASSYPTSGGQETQYF; CDR3 DNA: TGTGCCAGCAGTTACCCGACTAGCGGGGGGCAAGAGACCCAGTACTTC
clone size: many; V gene: TRBV25-1; J gene: TRBJ2-1; D gene: .; CDR3 protein: CASSEVGSWEQFF; CDR3 DNA: TGTGCCAGCAGTGAGGTAGGCAGCTGGGAGCAGTTCTTC
clone size: many; V gene: TRBV20-1; J gene: TRBJ2-2; D gene: .; CDR3 protein: CSAVKSAAAGELFF; CDR3 DNA: TGCAGTGCCGTGAAGTCGGCCGCGGCCGGGGAGCTGTTTTTT
clone size: few; V gene: TRBV11-2; J gene: TRBJ2-2; D gene: .; CDR3 protein: CASTAVSTGELFF; CDR3 DNA: TGTGCCAGCACCGCAGTTTCCACCGGGGAGCTGTTTTTT
clone size: few; V gene: TRBV10-3; J gene: TRBJ2-1; D gene: TRBD2; CDR3 protein: CAVTSGGAGNEQFF; CDR3 DNA: TGTGCCGTCACTAGCGGGGGGGCCGGCAATGAGCAGTTCTTC
clone size: .; V gene: TRBV28; J gene: TRBJ2-5; D gene: .; CDR3 protein: CASSFFRGAETQYF; CDR3 DNA: TGTGCCAGCAGTTTCTTCCGGGGGGCGGAGACCCAGTACTTC
clone size: few; V gene: TRBV4-2; J gene: TRBJ2-5; D gene: .; CDR3 protein: CASSQVDKETQYF; CDR3 DNA: TGTGCCAGCAGCCAAGTGGATAAAGAGACCCAGTACTTC
clone size: .; V gene: TRBV5-1; J gene: TRBJ2-7; D gene: .; CDR3 protein: CASSLRFPANYEQYF; CDR3 DNA: TGCGCCAGCAGCTTACGTTTTCCGGCTAACTACGAGCAGTACTTC
clone size: many; V gene: TRBV4-3; J gene: TRBJ2-7; D gene: TRBD1; CDR3 protein: CASSQEAGGSYEQYF; CDR3 DNA: TGCGCCAGCAGCCAAGAGGCAGGGGGCTCCTACGAGCAGTACTTC
clone size: .; V gene: TRBV27; J gene: TRBJ2-7; D gene: .; CDR3 protein: CANTLGQGIHEQYF; CDR3 DNA: TGTGCGAACACCCTCGGGCAGGGGATCCACGAGCAGTACTTC
clone size: many; V gene: TRBV29-1; J gene: TRBJ2-5; D gene: .; CDR3 protein: CSVGSKTQYF; CDR3 DNA: TGCAGCGTTGGATCGAAGACCCAGTACTTC
clone size: few; V gene: TRBV9; J gene: TRBJ2-1; D gene: TRBD2; CDR3 protein: CASSGERERYNEQFF; CDR3 DNA: TGTGCCAGCAGCGGCGAGCGGGAGCGGTACAATGAGCAGTTCTTC
clone size: few; V gene: TRBV12-3/TRBV12-4; J gene: TRBJ2-2; D gene: .; CDR3 protein: CASSRTGGVTGELFF; CDR3 DNA: TGTGCCAGCAGTCGTACAGGGGGGGTCACCGGGGAGCTGTTTTTT
clone size: .; V gene: TRBV5-1; J gene: TRBJ1-2; D gene: .; CDR3 protein: CASSLAGIGVGGYTF; CDR3 DNA: TGCGCCAGCAGCTTGGCCGGCATAGGGGTCGGTGGCTACACCTTC
clone size: few; V gene: TRBV27; J gene: TRBJ2-7; D gene: TRBD1; CDR3 protein: CASSPTGGNRNEQYF; CDR3 DNA: TGTGCCAGCAGCCCGACAGGGGGCAATCGGAACGAGCAGTACTTC
clone size: .; V gene: TRBV12-3/TRBV12-4; J gene: TRBJ1-5; D gene: .; CDR3 protein: CASSRTDLNQPQHF; CDR3 DNA: TGTGCCAGCAGTCGGACAGATTTAAATCAGCCCCAGCATTTT
clone size: few; V gene: TRBV28; J gene: TRBJ2-1; D gene: .; CDR3 protein: CASSLVGIGSEQFF; CDR3 DNA: TGTGCCAGCAGTTTGGTGGGGATCGGTAGTGAGCAGTTCTTC
clone size: .; V gene: TRBV27; J gene: TRBJ1-6; D gene: .; CDR3 protein: CASSLYDSNSPLHF; CDR3 DNA: TGTGCCAGCAGTTTATACGACAGTAATTCACCCCTCCACTTT
clone size: .; V gene: TRBV11-3; J gene: TRBJ2-1; D gene: .; CDR3 protein: CASSTLGVVLKNEQFF; CDR3 DNA: TGTGCCAGCAGCACCCTAGGGGTGGTTTTGAAGAATGAGCAGTTCTTC
clone size: few; V gene: TRBV18; J gene: TRBJ2-5; D gene: TRBD1; CDR3 protein: CASSPGPTGSETQYF; CDR3 DNA: TGTGCCAGCTCACCGGGCCCGACAGGGTCGGAGACCCAGTACTTC
clone size: .; V gene: TRBV29-1; J gene: TRBJ2-3; D gene: .; CDR3 protein: CSVDEGVWADTQYF; CDR3 DNA: TGCAGCGTTGACGAGGGAGTTTGGGCAGATACGCAGTATTTT
clone size: .; V gene: TRBV15; J gene: TRBJ1-4; D gene: .; CDR3 protein: CATSSGGTDEKLFF; CDR3 DNA: TGTGCCACCAGCAGTGGGGGGACGGATGAAAAACTGTTTTTT
clone size: .; V gene: TRBV20-1; J gene: TRBJ2-1; D gene: TRBD2; CDR3 protein: CSSVAGGWNEQFF; CDR3 DNA: TGCAGTTCCGTAGCGGGAGGCTGGAATGAGCAGTTCTTC
clone size: few; V gene: TRBV4-3; J gene: TRBJ2-1; D gene: .; CDR3 protein: CASSQDVPGLSSYNEQFF; CDR3 DNA: TGCGCCAGCAGCCAAGATGTGCCAGGGCTTAGCTCCTACAATGAGCAGTTCTTC
clone size: many; V gene: TRBV6-2/TRBV6-3; J gene: TRBJ2-7; D gene: TRBD1; CDR3 protein: CASSTTRTGGVASMWYEQYF; CDR3 DNA: TGTGCCAGCAGCACTACGAGGACAGGGGGCGTTGCTAGTATGTGGTACGAGCAGTACTTC
clone size: .; V gene: TRBV13; J gene: TRBJ2-7; D gene: .; CDR3 protein: CASRTAGTHYEQYF; CDR3 DNA: TGTGCCAGCAGAACAGCCGGGACTCACTACGAGCAGTACTTC
clone size: many; V gene: TRBV5-1; J gene: TRBJ2-1; D gene: TRBD2; CDR3 protein: CASSPMLGGNEQFF; CDR3 DNA: TGCGCCAGCAGCCCCATGTTGGGGGGGAATGAGCAGTTCTTC
clone size: .; V gene: TRBV29-1; J gene: TRBJ2-2; D gene: .; CDR3 protein: CSVVYTGELFF; CDR3 DNA: TGCAGCGTTGTTTACACCGGGGAGCTGTTTTTT
clone size: .; V gene: TRBV20-1; J gene: TRBJ2-7; D gene: .; CDR3 protein: CSARGGDPLPYEQYF; CDR3 DNA: TGCAGTGCTAGAGGAGGGGACCCCCTGCCCTACGAGCAGTACTTC